This TCR beta chain was obtained from a study of technical replicates of blood from several donors. Some clones are missing from TCRdb's copy, which holds only in-frame ones; the method was immunoSEQ multiplex PCR. The data contain tens of thousands of clones, about 96% of them seen just once; the ten biggest clones take up around 0.2%. The CDR3 is 15 residues long. V was pared by 6 bases and J by 2 bases, with 3 bases of the junction left unmatched. Germline lookup yields CDR1 MNHEY and CDR2 SVGAGI. This rearrangement joins TRBV6-5 to TRBJ2-6, with 8 nucleotides matching TRBD1. This TCR was recovered from a human donor in good health. Material for sequencing was T cells isolated from PBMCs. The CDR3 sequence is CASSGQGAGANVLTF. For the CDR3, the DNA is TGTGCCAGCAGCGGACAGGGTGCTGGGGCCAACGTCCTGACTTTC.